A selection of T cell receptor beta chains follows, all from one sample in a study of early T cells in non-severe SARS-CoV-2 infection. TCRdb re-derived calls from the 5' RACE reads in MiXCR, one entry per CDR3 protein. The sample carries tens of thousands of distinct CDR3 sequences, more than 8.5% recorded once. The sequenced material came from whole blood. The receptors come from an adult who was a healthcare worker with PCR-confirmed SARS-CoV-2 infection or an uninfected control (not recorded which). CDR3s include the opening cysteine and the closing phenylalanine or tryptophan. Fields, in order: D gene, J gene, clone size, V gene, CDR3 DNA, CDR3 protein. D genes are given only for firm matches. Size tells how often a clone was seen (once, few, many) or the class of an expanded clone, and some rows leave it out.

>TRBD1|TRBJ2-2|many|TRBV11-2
TGTGCCAGCAGCATTGGGGGACAGACGAACACCGGGGAGCTGTTTTTT
CASSIGGQTNTGELFF
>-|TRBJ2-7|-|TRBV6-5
TGTGCCAGCAGTTACGGGGGTGGCGAGCAGTACTTC
CASSYGGGEQYF
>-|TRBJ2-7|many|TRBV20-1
TGCAGTGCTCTCCTAGCGACGGGCTACGAGCAGTACTTC
CSALLATGYEQYF
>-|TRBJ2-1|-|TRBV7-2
TGTGCCAGGGGGGGGCTATATGGTTCCTACAATGAGCAGTTCTTC
CARGGLYGSYNEQFF
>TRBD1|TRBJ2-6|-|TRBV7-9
TGTGCCAGCAGCGTAACAGGGGGCAGCGGTTCTGGGGCCAACGTCCTGACTTTC
CASSVTGGSGSGANVLTF
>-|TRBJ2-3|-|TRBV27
TGTGCCAGCAGTCCCCGAGGTCTGTCCGCCTCCGATACGCAGTATTTT
CASSPRGLSASDTQYF
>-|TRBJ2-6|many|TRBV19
TGTGCCAGTAGACGGGGTGGCCTCTCTGGGGCCAACGTCCTGACTTTC
CASRRGGLSGANVLTF
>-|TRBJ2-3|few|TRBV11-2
TGTGCCAGCAGCTTAGATCTTTGGGATACGCAGTATTTT
CASSLDLWDTQYF
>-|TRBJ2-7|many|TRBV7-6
TGTGCCAGCAGCCCTCGGTACTCTTCCTACGAGCAGTACTTC
CASSPRYSSYEQYF
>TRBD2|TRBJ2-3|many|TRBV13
TGTGCCAGCAGCCCCTCGGCGGGAGGAACCACAGATACGCAGTATTTT
CASSPSAGGTTDTQYF
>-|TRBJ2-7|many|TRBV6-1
TGTGCCAGCAGTGAATTGAACCTGGGCGAGCAGTACTTC
CASSELNLGEQYF